One and the same sample provided the 28 T cell receptor beta chains below, sequenced in a study of blood T cell repertoires in COVID-19 (dated by TCRdb to 2018 to 2020). Libraries came from the immunoSEQ multiplex PCR assay. Here the immuneACCESS table is served through TCRdb, limited to in-frame sequences with V and J called. Missing clones are a known gap in these copies; in checked studies unresolved V genes cover under half, and the rest lacks a known reason. Here the sample has fewer than 250,000 clones; approximately 80% occur a single time. The top ten constitute 8.5% to 10% of the sample. Sequencing used PBMCs or T cells enriched from blood (not recorded which). These receptors all come from a woman between 50 and 59 years old with acute COVID-19.

V and J are TRBV28 and TRBJ1-5; D perhaps matches TRBD1 (5 bases). The V gene lost 3 bases and the J gene lost 2 bases, with 11 bases spanning the gap. CDR3 length: 15 amino acids. Germline V lookup: CDR1 MDHEN, CDR2 SYDVKM. The CDR3 DNA reads as TGTGCCAGCAGTTTTAGGGGTGCGGGCAATCAGCCCCAGCATTTT. Amino acids: CASSFRGAGNQPQHF.

For the CDR3, the DNA is TGCAGCGTTGACTCTAGCGGAGCCTGGTCAGAGACCCAGTACTTC. This codes for CSVDSSGAWSETQYF. V usage is TRBV29-1 and J usage is TRBJ2-5; TRBD2 matches at 7 bases. The CDR3 extends over 15 amino acids. The junction had 11 bases not matched to a gene; V was cut back by 3 bases and J by 4 bases. Per the germline V gene, CDR1 is SQVTM and CDR2 is ANQGSEA.

Judged by abundance, this clone is medium-sized. The chain recombines TRBV7-9 with TRBJ2-5; maybe TRBD1 (5 bases). V was trimmed by 11 bases and J by 4 bases, leaving 17 bases between them. Germline V gene lookup returns CDR1 SEHNR and CDR2 FQNEAQ (reference sequence). CDR3 length: 13 amino acids. The CDR3 DNA sequence: TGTGCCGAGACAGACGGGTACGGAGAGACCCAGTACTTC. This encodes CAETDGYGETQYF.

CDR3: CASGRYSTGVEDTQYF. In nucleotides, the CDR3 is TGTGCCAGCGGACGATATTCGACAGGGGTGGAAGATACGCAGTATTTT. V gene TRBV9 combines with J gene TRBJ2-3; 8 bases line up with TRBD1. CDR1 and CDR2 from the germline V gene are SGDLS and YYNGEE. CDR3 length: 16 residues. V lost 7 bases to trimming and J lost 5 bases; unmatched junction nucleotides: 15.

This clone has just one count. The rearrangement uses TRBV4-1 and TRBJ1-5; D perhaps matches TRBD1 (5 bases). Germline V gene data show CDR1 as MGHRA and CDR2 as YSYEKL. The CDR3 sequence is 16 residues long. V lost 2 bases and J lost 5, with 16 bases in between. The CDR3 spells CASSQTGRVFDQPQHF. The CDR3 coding sequence is TGCGCCAGCAGCCAAACAGGTAGGGTGTTTGATCAGCCCCAGCATTTT.

The V gene is TRBV3-1 (or the pseudogene TRBV3-2), the J gene TRBJ2-2; 8 positions agree with TRBD1. The CDR3 is made up of 15 amino acids. Germline CDR1 and CDR2: LGHDT and YNNKEL (reference sequence). The V gene end was trimmed by 5 bases and the J gene end by 2 bases; junction bases not matched to a gene: 4. CDR3 in DNA: TGTGCCAGCAGCTACAGGGGGGTAAACACCGGGGAGCTGTTTTTT. Its protein product is CASSYRGVNTGELFF.

The chain has TRBV24-1 and TRBJ2-7, with TRBD1 matching over 7 bases. Germline CDR1 and CDR2: KGHDR and SFDVKD. This CDR3 comprises 14 residues. With 5 bases clipped from V and 1 base from J, the junction kept 4 bases outside the gene matches. CDR3 nucleotide sequence: TGTGCCACCAGTGTAGGGGGCGGATCCTACGAGCAGTACTTC. Translated, it gives CATSVGGGSYEQYF.

V is TRBV5-4 and J is TRBJ2-7, with 7 bases that match TRBD1. The V segment lost 0 bases and the J segment 0 bases; nucleotides outside the gene matches: 3. Germline CDR1 is SGHNT and CDR2 is YYREEE (reference sequence). The CDR3 runs to 15 residues. CDR3 bases: TGTGCCAGCAGCTTGGGACAGGGCGTCTCCTACGAGCAGTACTTC. Translation gives CASSLGQGVSYEQYF.

The chain joins TRBV6-6 to TRBJ2-5; a weak D match, TRBD2 (6 bases). This CDR3 contains 14 residues. The germline V and J ends were trimmed by 5 bases and 4 bases, with 14 bases remaining between them. The V gene's germline CDR1 is MNHNY and CDR2 SVGAGI (reference sequence). The CDR3 region is CASSRRLGGETQYF. CDR3 bases: TGTGCCAGCAGTCGACGCCTGGGGGGAGAGACCCAGTACTTC.

About this clone itself: Compared with germline, one end of the junction differs, possibly owing to a read error. In the same sample, other DNA sequences code for this CDR3. V usage is TRBV12-3 or TRBV12-4 and J usage is TRBJ2-5; 7 bases match TRBD2. The CDR3 extends over 13 amino acids. The CDR3 region is CASSLTGGETQYF. In DNA form, the CDR3 reads TGTGCCAGCAGTTTAACGGGAGGCGAGACCCAATACTTC.

V is TRBV4-3 and J is TRBJ1-2; possibly TRBD1 for D (5 bases). Trimming removed 4 bases from V and 1 base from J, with 7 bases in between. The CDR3 is 13 amino acids. CDR1 is LGHNA and CDR2 is YSLEER in the germline V gene. The CDR3 DNA sequence: TGCGCCAGCAGCCCAGACAGTAACTATGGCTACACCTTC. The encoded protein is CASSPDSNYGYTF.

The chain employs TRBV9 and TRBJ1-2; perhaps TRBD1 as D (6 bases). The length of the CDR3 is 14 residues. V gave up 1 base and J gave up 8 bases, with 15 bases separating them. Germline values: CDR1 SGDLS, CDR2 YYNGEE. The CDR3 spells CASSVRGTSDGYTF. The DNA for the CDR3 is TGTGCCAGCAGCGTAAGGGGGACCTCGGACGGCTACACCTTC. The variable domain in full, with the rest retrieved from reference TRBV9 and TRBJ1-2, is DSGVTQTPKHLITATGQRVTLRCSPRSGDLSVYWYQQSLDQGLQFLIQYYNGEERAKGNILERFSAQQFPDLHSELNLSSLELGDSALYFCASSVRGTSDGYTFGSGTRLTVV.

The V call is TRBV28, the J call TRBJ2-7; D perhaps matches TRBD1 (5 bases). V lost 5 bases and J lost 4, with 18 bases in between. The CDR3 is made up of 15 amino acids. Germline CDR1 and CDR2: MDHEN and SYDVKM. CDR3 residues: CASSLPPGSSYEQYF. For the CDR3, the DNA is TGTGCCAGCAGTCTCCCCCCAGGGTCCTCGTACGAGCAGTACTTC.

The DNA of the CDR3 is TGTGCCAGCAGTCCTGGGACAGGCTACACCTTC. Its translation is CASSPGTGYTF. V is TRBV12-3 or TRBV12-4 and J is TRBJ1-2, with D tentatively TRBD1 (6 bases). Trimming left V 5 bases short and J 8 bases short, with 9 bases between. This CDR3 is built from 11 residues.

The chain combines TRBV29-1 with TRBJ1-4, with 8 bases matching TRBD1. In germline, CDR1 is SQVTM, CDR2 ANQGSEA. The V and J ends lost 6 bases and 8 bases, in that order; junction bases with no gene match: 8. This CDR3 contains 13 residues. The CDR3 spells CSVADRGREKLFF. The CDR3 nucleotides read TGCAGCGTCGCTGACAGGGGAAGGGAAAAACTGTTTTTT. Full variable domain (outside the CDR3, taken from reference TRBV29-1 and TRBJ1-4): SAVISQKPSRDICQRGTSLTIQCQVDSQVTMMFWYRQQPGQSLTLIATANQGSEATYESGFVIDKFPISRPNLTFSTLTVSNMSPEDSSIYLCSVADRGREKLFFGSGTQLSVL.

This chain joins TRBV7-2 and TRBJ2-7; D is ambiguous. Germline V gene lookup returns CDR1 SGHTA and CDR2 FQGNSA. With 3 bases removed from V and 1 base from J, the gap between germline ends came to 7 bases. This CDR3 spans 13 amino acids. The CDR3 sequence is CASSFTSSYEQYF. The CDR3 DNA is TGTGCCAGCAGCTTTACTTCATCCTACGAGCAGTACTTC.

This chain connects TRBV29-1 to TRBJ2-2; TRBD1 matches at 7 bases. The CDR3 runs 14 residues. V was clipped by 6 bases and J by 0 bases; unmatched bases: 4. Per the germline V gene, CDR1 is SQVTM and CDR2 is ANQGSEA. This chain's CDR3 is CSVRDRPNTGELFF. The CDR3 DNA sequence: TGCAGCGTGAGGGACAGACCGAACACCGGGGAGCTGTTTTTT.

This clone was seen a handful of times. The rearrangement links TRBV9 to TRBJ2-3; D might be TRBD2 (7 bases). The CDR3 length is 14 residues. V was trimmed by 2 bases and J by 4 bases, leaving 11 bases between them. Germline values: CDR1 SGDLS, CDR2 YYNGEE. CDR3 loop: CASSVGGPPDTQYF. The CDR3 region has the DNA TGTGCCAGCAGCGTGGGGGGGCCCCCAGATACGCAGTATTTT.

This clone was counted many times. The chain couples TRBV20-1 to TRBJ2-3, with TRBD2 identical over 11 bases. CDR3 size: 17 residues. With V trimmed by 3 bases and J by 2 bases, 10 bases remained unmatched. Germline values: CDR1 DFQATT, CDR2 SNEGSKA (reference sequence). This chain's CDR3 is CSASPGLAGSITDTQYF. The CDR3 DNA reads as TGCAGTGCTAGTCCTGGACTAGCGGGTTCGATCACAGATACGCAGTATTTT.

This chain joins TRBV5-1 and TRBJ2-1; possibly TRBD1 for D (8 bases). V was pared by 4 bases and J by 9 bases, with 17 bases between. The CDR3 contains 14 residues. CDR1 is SGHRS, CDR2 YFSETQ, per germline. The DNA of the CDR3 is TGCGCCAGCAGCAGACAGGGGAGGGTGAGTGAGCAGTTCTTC. This codes for CASSRQGRVSEQFF.

The CDR3 loop reads CASSLLGQSNEQFF. In DNA form, the CDR3 reads TGTGCCAGCAGCCTGCTCGGACAGTCTAATGAGCAGTTCTTC. The gene calls are TRBV14 and TRBJ2-1; D possibly corresponds to TRBD1 (6 bases). Trimming stripped 4 bases from V and 7 bases from J, with 14 bases between. Germline V gene data show CDR1 as SGHDN and CDR2 as FVKESK. The CDR3 is 14 amino acids.

The rearrangement uses TRBV7-2 and TRBJ1-1; 7 bases are a match to TRBD1. Germline lookup yields CDR1 SGHTA and CDR2 FQGNSA. CDR3 length: 14 amino acids. V lost 5 bases, J lost 4 bases, and 7 bases stayed unmatched. The CDR3 reads CASSGNAGGTEAFF. CDR3 nucleotides: TGTGCCAGCAGCGGGAATGCAGGGGGCACTGAAGCTTTCTTT.

This chain connects TRBV7-9 to TRBJ1-6, with D unclear. Trimming shortened V by 4 bases and J by 4 bases, and 8 bases separated the two germline ends. This CDR3 is 14 amino acids long. From germline, CDR1 is SEHNR and CDR2 FQNEAQ (reference sequence). This chain's CDR3 is CASSSGVYNSPLHF. The DNA for the CDR3 is TGTGCCAGCAGCTCCGGAGTATATAATTCACCCCTCCACTTT.

The chain joins TRBV7-2 to TRBJ1-3; 8 nucleotides agree with TRBD1. The CDR3 is 17 amino acids. Trimming at V came to 5 bases and at J to 0 bases, leaving 9 bases not matched to a gene. Germline V lookup: CDR1 SGHTA, CDR2 FQGNSA. The CDR3 sequence: CASSLISTGGSGNTIYF. The CDR3 DNA is TGTGCCAGCAGCCTCATTTCAACAGGGGGCTCTGGAAACACCATATATTTT. Full variable domain (rest looked up from reference TRBV7-2 and TRBJ1-3): GAGVSQSPSNKVTEKGKDVELRCDPISGHTALYWYRQSLGQGLEFLIYFQGNSAPDKSGLPSDRFSAERTGGSVSTLTIQRTQQEDSAVYLCASSLISTGGSGNTIYFGEGSWLTVV.

The chain joins TRBV24-1 to TRBJ1-4; no clear D gene. From germline, CDR1 is KGHDR and CDR2 SFDVKD. Trimming shortened V by 1 base and J by 5 bases, and 4 bases separated the two germline ends. This CDR3 contains 13 residues. CDR3 DNA: TGTGCCACCAGTGATTTCCGGAATGAAAAACTGTTTTTT. Protein: CATSDFRNEKLFF.

J is TRBJ2-3 and V is TRBV28; D not resolved. The CDR3 consists of 12 residues. Germline values: CDR1 MDHEN, CDR2 SYDVKM. The germline V and J ends were trimmed by 4 bases and 4 bases, with 6 bases remaining between them. The CDR3 loop reads CASSYLSDTQYF. In DNA form, the CDR3 reads TGTGCCAGCAGTTACTTGTCAGATACGCAGTATTTT.

CDR3 residues: CASSVSNGSPGDTQYF. The CDR3 DNA reads as TGTGCCAGCAGCGTATCAAACGGGAGTCCGGGAGATACGCAGTATTTT. The chain couples TRBV9 to TRBJ2-3, with D perhaps matching TRBD2 (6 bases). The CDR3 spans 16 residues. From germline, CDR1 is SGDLS and CDR2 YYNGEE. V was cut by 1 base and J by 5 bases, with 17 bases left in between.

The rearrangement uses TRBV30 and TRBJ1-4; 7 bases fit TRBD1. Germline trimming cut 2 bases from V and 6 bases from J; bases unmatched to any gene: 6. The CDR3 has 14 residues. Germline values: CDR1 GTSNPN, CDR2 SVGIG (reference sequence). The CDR3 is CAWSKTGADEKLFF. The CDR3 coding sequence is TGTGCCTGGAGTAAAACAGGGGCCGATGAAAAACTGTTTTTT. Based on the CDR3 plus reference TRBV30 and TRBJ1-4, the full variable domain is SQTIHQWPATLVQPVGSPLSLECTVEGTSNPNLYWYRQAAGRGLQLLFYSVGIGQISSEVPQNLSASRPQDRQFILSSKKLLLSDSGFYLCAWSKTGADEKLFFGSGTQLSVL.